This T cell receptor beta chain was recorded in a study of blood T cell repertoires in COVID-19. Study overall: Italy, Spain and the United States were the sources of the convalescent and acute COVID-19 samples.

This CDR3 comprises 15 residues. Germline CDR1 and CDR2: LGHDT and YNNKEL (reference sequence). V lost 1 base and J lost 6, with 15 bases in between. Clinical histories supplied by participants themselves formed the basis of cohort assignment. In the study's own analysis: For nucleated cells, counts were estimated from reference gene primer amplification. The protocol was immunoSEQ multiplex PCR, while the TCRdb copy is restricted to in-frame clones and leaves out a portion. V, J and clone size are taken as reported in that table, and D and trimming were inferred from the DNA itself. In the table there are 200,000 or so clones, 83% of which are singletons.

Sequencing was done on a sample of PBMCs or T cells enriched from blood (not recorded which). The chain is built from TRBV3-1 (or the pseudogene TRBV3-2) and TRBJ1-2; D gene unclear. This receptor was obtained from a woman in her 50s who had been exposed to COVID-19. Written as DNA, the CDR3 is TGTGCCAGCAGCCAAGGAGGCGTGGCGGGGAATGGCTACACCTTC. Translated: CASSQGGVAGNGYTF.